The 14 T cell receptor beta chains below come from one sample, sequenced in a study of T cells in Graves' hyperthyroidism and ophthalmopathy. TCR beta CDR3 regions were amplified from RNA transcripts. The HTBI set primed first-round TCR CDR3 RT-PCR. TCRdb redid the calling of the multiplex PCR reads with MiXCR, one entry per CDR3 protein. The sample has approximately 600,000 distinct CDR3 sequences, 15% to 20% seen once; the top ten hold around 4%. Sequences were obtained from blood. Source of these receptors: a woman aged 25 to 39 with Graves' hyperthyroidism.

This clonotype turned up a few times. V usage is TRBV5-6 and J usage is TRBJ2-7, with D perhaps TRBD1 or TRBD2 (5 bases each). The CDR3 is 14 amino acids. Germline CDR1 and CDR2: SGHDT and YYEEEE. Deletions cut 3 bases from V and 2 bases from J, with 12 bases between. CDR3 loop: CASSYGGGTYEQYF. DNA of the CDR3: TGTGCCAGCAGCTACGGTGGGGGAACCTACGAGCAGTACTTC.

This clonotype was counted only a few times. The chain is built from TRBV3-2 and TRBJ2-7. TRBV3-2 is labeled a pseudogene. The CDR3 is made up of 16 amino acids. The CDR3: CASSHELTRSSYEQYF. The CDR3 DNA reads as TGTGCCAGCAGCCACGAACTGACTCGTAGCTCCTACGAGCAGTACTTC.

The sample holds many counts of this clonotype. This rearrangement joins TRBV2 to TRBJ2-7; 8 nucleotides match TRBD2. The CDR3 runs 17 residues. Germline values: CDR1 SNHLY, CDR2 FYNNEI. V was clipped by 6 bases and J by 5 bases; unmatched bases: 18. The CDR3 DNA follows: TGTGCCAGCAGACGAAAGCGAGGACTAGCTGAGGTCCACGAGCAGTACTTC. Its protein is CASRRKRGLAEVHEQYF.

In this sample, this clonotype turned up a few times. The gene calls are TRBV5-1 and TRBJ2-5; TRBD1 matches 12 bases. V was clipped by 6 bases and J by 5 bases; unmatched bases: 5. The CDR3 totals 14 residues. Looked up from germline, CDR1 is SGHRS and CDR2 is YFSETQ. The chain's CDR3 is CASKGQGASETQYF. For the CDR3, the DNA is TGCGCCAGCAAGGGACAGGGGGCCTCTGAGACCCAGTACTTC.

The chain carries TRBV6-1 and TRBJ2-4; possible D gene TRBD2, 5 bases. The V end was cut by 2 bases, the J end by 4 bases, with 12 bases between. Germline loops: CDR1 MNHNS, CDR2 SASEGT. The CDR3 has 15 amino acids. The CDR3 region is CASSEIWSGKNIQYF. CDR3 DNA sequence: TGTGCCAGCAGTGAAATATGGAGCGGAAAAAACATTCAGTACTTC.

This clonotype was counted at least ten times. V and J are TRBV6-2 or TRBV6-3 and TRBJ1-2, with TRBD1 matching 10 bases. The junction had 10 bases not matched to a gene; V was cut back by 8 bases and J by 7 bases. The CDR3 has 14 amino acids. Germline V gene lookup returns CDR1 MNHEY and CDR2 SVGEGT. The CDR3 bases are TGTGCCAGCGTTGCCGGGACAGGGGTATCTGGCTACACCTTC. Amino acids: CASVAGTGVSGYTF.

This clonotype has at least ten counts. The rearrangement links TRBV6-1 to TRBJ2-7; 8 nucleotides line up with TRBD1. CDR3 length equals 17 residues. V shed 5 bases and J 1 base; nucleotides not matched to a gene: 13. Germline loops: CDR1 MNHNS, CDR2 SASEGT. In DNA, the CDR3 is TGTGCCAGCAGTCCCCGGGCATGGACAGGGAAGTCCTACGAGCAGTACTTC. It translates to CASSPRAWTGKSYEQYF.

This clonotype has at least ten counts. The chain uses TRBV20-1 and TRBJ2-1; no reliable D call. CDR3 length: 14 amino acids. CDR1 DFQATT and CDR2 SNEGSKA come from the germline V gene (reference sequence). Trimming left V 6 bases short and J 2 bases short, with 14 bases between. CDR3 amino acids: CSADGSRTYNEQFF. DNA of the CDR3: TGCAGTGCCGACGGTAGCCGCACCTACAATGAGCAGTTCTTC.

Comments on this clonotype: One end of the junction varies from germline; a read error may be responsible. The J gene is TRBJ2-7, the V gene TRBV6-1; D unclear. CDR3 length: 17 residues. Germline CDR1 is MNHNS and CDR2 is SASEGT. The CDR3 protein is CASSEDPRPTSTYERYF. In nucleotides, the CDR3 is TGTGCCAGCAGTGAAGACCCTCGCCCCACGTCTACCTACGAGCGGTACTTC.

V is TRBV10-3 and J is TRBJ1-3; no clear D. In germline, CDR1 is ENHRY, CDR2 SYGVKD. V shed 3 bases and J shed 0 bases, with 6 bases lying between them. The CDR3 runs to 14 residues. CDR3 protein: CAISEPVSGNTIYF. The CDR3 nucleotides are TGTGCCATCAGTGAACCGGTCTCTGGAAACACCATATATTTT.

This clonotype was detected ten times or more. This chain links TRBV2 with TRBJ1-1; 8 bases match TRBD1. CDR1 is SNHLY, CDR2 FYNNEI, per germline. The CDR3 extends over 17 amino acids. Trimming removed 6 bases from V and 6 bases from J; junction bases left unmatched: 18. CDR3 sequence reads: CASSITETKDRVAEAFF. CDR3 nucleotide sequence: TGTGCCAGCAGCATAACCGAAACAAAGGACAGGGTCGCTGAAGCTTTCTTT.

Many counts were recorded for this clonotype. This chain links TRBV6-2 or TRBV6-3 with TRBJ2-7; perhaps TRBD1 as D (6 bases). V lost 6 bases and J lost 0, with 12 bases in between. This CDR3 contains 14 residues. Germline CDR1 and CDR2: MNHEY and SVGEGT. The CDR3 protein is CASRRTASSYEQYF. For the CDR3, the DNA is TGTGCCAGCAGAAGGACAGCTTCCTCCTACGAGCAGTACTTC.

J is TRBJ2-1 and V is TRBV7-3, with 7 bases aligning to TRBD2. Germline CDR1 and CDR2: SGHTA and FQGTGA. This CDR3 has 15 residues. V shed 5 bases, J shed 3 bases, and the junction held 7 bases outside the gene matches. CDR3 sequence reads: CASSQGGGGYNEQFF. The CDR3 DNA reads as TGTGCCAGCAGCCAGGGTGGCGGGGGCTACAATGAGCAGTTCTTC.

This clonotype was detected a few times. The chain combines TRBV20-1 with TRBJ2-7; D call uncertain. Germline V gives CDR1 DFQATT, CDR2 SNEGSKA (reference sequence). This CDR3 is 12 amino acids long. The V end lost 6 bases, the J end lost 3 bases, and 12 bases lay between the germline ends. CDR3: CSAGKLDYEQYF. The DNA of the CDR3 is TGCAGTGCAGGCAAACTTGACTACGAGCAGTACTTC.